This T cell receptor beta chain was captured by sequencing in a study of blood T cell repertoires in COVID-19. Overall study: The United States, Italy and Spain were the sources of the acute and convalescent COVID-19 samples. PBMCs, B-cell-depleted T cells, or T cells provided the cDNA or gDNA that made up the material.

In the authors' methods: The authors estimated nucleated cell counts from reference gene primer amplification. The protocol was immunoSEQ multiplex PCR, while the TCRdb copy is restricted to in-frame clones and leaves out a portion. The V and J calls and clone size are taken from that table; D and trimming were inferred from the DNA. The top ten clones hold approximately 2.4% of a sample with about 51,000 clones, less than 85% of them seen once. The CDR3 loop spans 14 amino acids. With 0 bases clipped from V and 7 bases from J, the junction kept 2 bases outside the gene matches. Germline loops: CDR1 SGHKS, CDR2 YYEKEE (reference sequence).

The genes are TRBV5-5 and TRBJ2-1; TRBD2 aligns across 9 bases. This TCR derives from a man aged 50 or older with acute or convalescent COVID-19. Sequencing was performed on peripheral blood. The CDR3 coding sequence is TGTGCCAGCAGCTTGGTGGGACTAGCAAATGAGCAGTTCTTC. This encodes CASSLVGLANEQFF.